What follows describes a single TCR beta chain. Its antigen is not known. This CDR3 region has 16 residues. In germline, CDR1 is MNHNY, CDR2 SVGAGI (reference sequence). V shed 6 bases, J shed 3 bases, and the junction held 8 bases outside the gene matches. The data belong to a study of OX40 agonist ivuxolimab in advanced cancers. Sequenced by immunoSEQ multiplex PCR; TCRdb stores in-frame clones only, minus some. The data hold 20,000 to 30,000 clones, with 75% to 85% observed a single time. Study outcomes and limitations: It was also the case that some nonresponders had low normalized T-cell clonal expansion. Both blood CD4+ and CD8+ T cells showed clonal growth by week 6 at 0.1 to 3.0 mg/kg.

The TCR sequence derives from an adult with an advanced solid tumor such as melanoma, head and neck, liver or kidney cancer. The J gene is TRBJ2-1, the V gene TRBV6-6; 10 bases align to TRBD2. The input for sequencing was CD4+ or CD8+ T cells sorted from blood, taken in a trial of the OX40 agonist ivuxolimab. The CDR3 sequence: CASRARTSGDYNEQFF. CDR3 nucleotide sequence: TGTGCCAGCAGGGCCCGGACTAGCGGAGACTACAATGAGCAGTTCTTC.